Shown below are 19 T cell receptor beta chains from a single sample sequenced in a study of blood T cell repertoires in COVID-19. The repertoire was sequenced with immunoSEQ multiplex PCR; TCRdb's copy has only in-frame clones and lacks some. The sample has about 220,000 clones; 65% to 90% are singletons. Sequenced: peripheral blood. These receptor sequences come from a woman aged 70-85 years with COVID-19, enrolled during active disease.

The chain joins TRBV5-1 to TRBJ2-2; 13 positions match TRBD2. V shed 4 bases and J 6 bases; nucleotides not matched to a gene: 6. Germline V gene lookup returns CDR1 SGHRS and CDR2 YFSETQ. The CDR3 has 16 residues. The CDR3 sequence is CASSAGLAGAPGELFF. In DNA, the CDR3 is TGCGCCAGCAGCGCCGGACTAGCGGGGGCCCCCGGGGAGCTGTTTTTT.

The chain joins TRBV6-6 to TRBJ2-2, with D possibly being TRBD1 (6 bases). The CDR3 runs 15 residues. CDR1 and CDR2 (germline): MNHNY, SVGAGI (reference sequence). V was trimmed by 6 bases and J by 6 bases, leaving 17 bases between them. The CDR3 here is CASSTRQVGAGELFF. The CDR3, as DNA: TGTGCCAGCAGCACGAGACAGGTTGGGGCCGGGGAGCTGTTTTTT.

The CDR3 reads CASSEPTVAVETQYF. CDR3 nucleotides: TGTGCCAGCAGTGAGCCGACAGTGGCGGTAGAGACCCAGTACTTC. V is TRBV6-1 and J is TRBJ2-5, with a tentative D call TRBD1 (5 bases). The CDR3 is made up of 15 amino acids. V gave up 3 bases and J gave up 4 bases, with 15 bases separating them. From germline, CDR1 is MNHNS and CDR2 SASEGT.

This chain uses TRBV5-4 with TRBJ1-2; D is perhaps TRBD1 (6 bases). The germline V gene encodes CDR1 SGHNT and CDR2 YYREEE (reference sequence). V was clipped by 4 bases and J by 6 bases, with 22 bases between them. The CDR3 has 16 amino acids. The CDR3 sequence is CASSQPGDDRIHGYTF. As DNA, the CDR3 is TGTGCCAGCAGCCAGCCTGGGGACGACAGGATCCATGGCTACACCTTC.

The chain combines TRBV19 with TRBJ1-2; unclear D gene. Germline V lookup: CDR1 LNHDA, CDR2 SQIVND (reference sequence). The CDR3 sequence is 11 residues long. V shed 3 bases and J shed 8 bases, with 7 bases lying between them. CDR3: CASSMRVGYTF. The CDR3 nucleotides read TGTGCCAGTAGTATGCGCGTCGGCTACACCTTC. Based on the CDR3 plus reference TRBV19 and TRBJ1-2, the full variable domain is DGGITQSPKYLFRKEGQNVTLSCEQNLNHDAMYWYRQDPGQGLRLIYYSQIVNDFQKGDIAEGYSVSREKKESFPLTVTSAQKNPTAFYLCASSMRVGYTFGSGTRLTVV.

V gene TRBV19 combines with J gene TRBJ1-2, with TRBD1 matching over 7 bases. From germline, CDR1 is LNHDA and CDR2 SQIVND (reference sequence). V shed 7 bases, J shed 5 bases, and the junction held 4 bases outside the gene matches. The length of the CDR3 is 12 residues. CDR3 in DNA: TGTGCCAGTAACGACAGGGTGTATGGCTACACCTTC. This translates into CASNDRVYGYTF. The complete variable domain, with remaining parts taken from reference TRBV19 and TRBJ1-2, reads DGGITQSPKYLFRKEGQNVTLSCEQNLNHDAMYWYRQDPGQGLRLIYYSQIVNDFQKGDIAEGYSVSREKKESFPLTVTSAQKNPTAFYLCASNDRVYGYTFGSGTRLTVV.

The rearrangement uses TRBV4-3 and TRBJ2-1; 12 bases match TRBD2. Unmatched junction bases numbered 9, after V lost 0 bases and J lost 0 bases. CDR1 is LGHNA, CDR2 YSLEER, per germline. CDR3 length: 20 residues. The CDR3 protein is CASSQELAGGIIGSYNEQFF. The CDR3 coding sequence is TGCGCCAGCAGCCAAGAGCTAGCGGGAGGGATTATAGGCTCCTACAATGAGCAGTTCTTC.

The genes are TRBV6-6 and TRBJ2-5, with D possibly being TRBD1 (6 bases). Germline V gene data show CDR1 as MNHNY and CDR2 as SVGAGI (reference sequence). This CDR3 comprises 14 residues. V dropped 5 bases and J dropped 1 base, with 11 bases sitting between them. The CDR3 sequence: CASSPRTAQETQYF. In DNA, the CDR3 is TGTGCCAGCAGTCCTCGGACAGCCCAAGAGACCCAGTACTTC.

The chain is built from TRBV19 and TRBJ1-5; weak D call: TRBD1 (5 bases). The germline V and J ends were trimmed by 2 bases and 0 bases, with 8 bases remaining between them. The germline V gene encodes CDR1 LNHDA and CDR2 SQIVND (reference sequence). The length of the CDR3 is 15 residues. DNA for the CDR3: TGTGCCAGTAGTATACAGGGTTCTAGCAATCAGCCCCAGCATTTT. Protein sequence: CASSIQGSSNQPQHF.

The chain links TRBV9 to TRBJ2-5; 16 bases line up with TRBD2. This CDR3 is built from 16 residues. The germline gives CDR1 SGDLS, CDR2 YYNGEE. Trimming took 4 bases from V and 5 from J; bases not matched to a gene: 5. CDR3 bases: TGTGCCAGCAGCTTGGGACTAGCGGGGGGGCGGGAGACCCAGTACTTC. This codes for CASSLGLAGGRETQYF.

This clone was seen only a few times. The V call is TRBV25-1, the J call TRBJ2-3; 7 bases fit TRBD2. Germline V lookup: CDR1 MGHDK, CDR2 SYGVNS. There are 15 residues in the CDR3. Trimming cost V 7 bases and J 1 base; bases outside gene matches: 8. In DNA form, the CDR3 reads TGTGCCAGCAAAGACTCGGGACTACGCACAGATACGCAGTATTTT. It translates to CASKDSGLRTDTQYF. Variable domain in full (rest from reference TRBV25-1 and TRBJ2-3): EADIYQTPRYLVIGTGKKITLECSQTMGHDKMYWYQQDPGMELHLIHYSYGVNSTEKGDLSSESTVSRIRTEHFPLTLESARPSHTSQYLCASKDSGLRTDTQYFGPGTRLTVL.

This clone was recorded a few times. The CDR3 is CASSLVRGTYEQYF. CDR3 nucleotides: TGCGCCAGCAGCTTGGTCCGGGGGACCTACGAGCAGTACTTC. V usage is TRBV5-1 and J usage is TRBJ2-7, with D tentatively TRBD2 (6 bases). Germline V gene data show CDR1 as SGHRS and CDR2 as YFSETQ. The CDR3 runs 14 residues. V lost 0 bases and J lost 2, with 9 bases in between. Filled out from reference TRBV5-1 and TRBJ2-7, the complete variable domain reads KAGVTQTPRYLIKTRGQQVTLSCSPISGHRSVSWYQQTPGQGLQFLFEYFSETQRNKGNFPGRFSGRQFSNSRSEMNVSTLELGDSALYLCASSLVRGTYEQYFGPGTRLTVT.

This clone was seen once. The V gene is TRBV19, the J gene TRBJ1-5, with no clear D. CDR1 and CDR2 from the germline V gene are LNHDA and SQIVND (reference sequence). The length of the CDR3 is 15 residues. V lost 1 base and J lost 0, with 7 bases in between. CDR3 sequence reads: CASSIGGYSNQPQHF. The CDR3 DNA reads as TGTGCCAGTAGTATAGGCGGGTATAGCAATCAGCCCCAGCATTTT.

For this clone: This same CDR3 is encoded by further DNA sequences in the sample. The rearrangement links TRBV19 to TRBJ1-2; D possibly corresponds to TRBD1 (6 bases). The V end was cut by 4 bases, the J end by 6 bases, with 9 bases between. Germline V CDR1 and CDR2: LNHDA, SQIVND (reference sequence). CDR3 length: 12 amino acids. The CDR3 region is CASSRGGNGYTF. Here the CDR3 DNA reads TGTGCCAGTAGTAGGGGGGGCAATGGCTACACCTTC.

CDR3 residues: CASSEVFIGQGEGEAFF. The CDR3 DNA reads as TGTGCCAGCAGTGAAGTGTTCATTGGACAGGGGGAGGGAGAGGCTTTCTTT. This sequence joins TRBV2 and TRBJ1-1; 10 bases agree with TRBD1. The germline V gene has CDR1 SNHLY and CDR2 FYNNEI. The J segment lost 11 bases and the V segment lost 1 base, leaving 16 bases of the junction unmatched. This CDR3 is 17 amino acids long. Full variable domain (remainder filled in from reference TRBV2 and TRBJ1-1): EPEVTQTPSHQVTQMGQEVILRCVPISNHLYFYWYRQILGQKVEFLVSFYNNEISEKSEIFDDQFSVERPDGSNFTLKIRSTKLEDSAMYFCASSEVFIGQGEGEAFFGQGTRLTVV.

This chain joins TRBV7-2 and TRBJ1-1, with 12 bases that match TRBD1. Per the germline V gene, CDR1 is SGHTA and CDR2 is FQGNSA. The V segment lost 1 base and the J segment 11 bases; nucleotides outside the gene matches: 11. The CDR3 extends over 16 amino acids. For the CDR3, the DNA is TGTGCCAGCAGCTTAGGGCCGGGACAGGGGGCTAAATTGGCTTTCTTT. It is translated as CASSLGPGQGAKLAFF. Full variable domain (remainder filled in from reference TRBV7-2 and TRBJ1-1): GAGVSQSPSNKVTEKGKDVELRCDPISGHTALYWYRQSLGQGLEFLIYFQGNSAPDKSGLPSDRFSAERTGGSVSTLTIQRTQQEDSAVYLCASSLGPGQGAKLAFFGQGTRLTVV.

V usage is TRBV5-4 and J usage is TRBJ1-2; TRBD1 aligns across 8 bases. The CDR3 covers 16 residues. The germline gives CDR1 SGHNT, CDR2 YYREEE (reference sequence). V shed 2 bases and J 5 bases; nucleotides not matched to a gene: 11. CDR3: CASSLRVRGRGYGYTF. The CDR3 bases are TGTGCCAGCAGCTTACGAGTCAGGGGGCGCGGGTATGGCTACACCTTC.

The rearrangement uses TRBV6-5 and TRBJ2-7, with 7 bases identical to TRBD2. V was clipped by 2 bases and J by 5 bases; unmatched bases: 12. Germline V gene data show CDR1 as MNHEY and CDR2 as SVGAGI. The CDR3 is 16 amino acids. CDR3 sequence (DNA): TGTGCCAGCAGTTACCTCAGACGGGAGGCTGGAAACGAGCAGTACTTC. It codes for CASSYLRREAGNEQYF.

The chain recombines TRBV2 with TRBJ2-1; TRBD1 might be the D (5 bases). The CDR3 has 17 amino acids. Between the trimmed V and J ends, which lost 4 bases and 7 bases, there was a span of 23 bases. The germline V gene has CDR1 SNHLY and CDR2 FYNNEI. CDR3 sequence (DNA): TGTGCCAGCAGTGTATCTGGCAGGGTTGGTGGTCAAAATGAGCAGTTCTTC. Residues: CASSVSGRVGGQNEQFF.